The 18 T cell receptor beta chains reported below all come from one sample, sequenced in a study of cytomegalovirus exposure and HLA in healthy donors. Using immunoSEQ multiplex PCR, the repertoire was profiled, and TCRdb retains in-frame clones only, with some absent. This table holds roughly 150,000 clones, around 85% found once. Input material: PBMCs. The receptors here all came from a woman aged 25 to 39 in good health and CMV-seronegative.

The chain is built from TRBV5-4 and TRBJ1-3; D is ambiguous. The V end was cut by 4 bases, the J end by 2 bases, with 13 bases between. The CDR3 contains 15 residues. Germline V gives CDR1 SGHNT, CDR2 YYREEE (reference sequence). CDR3 DNA sequence: TGTGCCAGCAGCCCTGGGTGGGGTGCTGGAAACACCATATATTTT. As protein: CASSPGWGAGNTIYF.

This clone is a singleton in its sample. The chain has TRBV29-1 and TRBJ2-7, with D possibly being TRBD1 (6 bases). The CDR3 is made up of 13 amino acids. The V end lost 2 bases, the J end lost 3 bases, and 11 bases lay between the germline ends. The germline gives CDR1 SQVTM, CDR2 ANQGSEA. The CDR3 sequence: CSVETQGNYEQYF. The CDR3 DNA follows: TGCAGCGTTGAAACACAGGGAAACTACGAGCAGTACTTC.

This clone was found once. The chain uses TRBV5-1 and TRBJ2-5, with D perhaps given as TRBD1 or TRBD2 (5 bases each). CDR1 is SGHRS, CDR2 YFSETQ, per germline. V was trimmed by 2 bases and J by 5 bases, leaving 13 bases between them. There are 14 residues in the CDR3. CDR3 amino acids: CASSFDGARETQYF. The CDR3 DNA reads TGCGCCAGCAGCTTCGACGGGGCCAGGGAGACCCAGTACTTC. Combining the CDR3 with reference TRBV5-1 and TRBJ2-5 gives the whole variable domain KAGVTQTPRYLIKTRGQQVTLSCSPISGHRSVSWYQQTPGQGLQFLFEYFSETQRNKGNFPGRFSGRQFSNSRSEMNVSTLELGDSALYLCASSFDGARETQYFGPGTRLLVL.

This clone was observed a handful of times. CDR3 region: CASSLRVNNQPQHF. In nucleotides, the CDR3 is TGTGCCAGCAGTTTACGGGTCAACAATCAGCCCCAGCATTTT. The V gene is TRBV27, the J gene TRBJ1-5, with D uncertain. V lost 2 bases to trimming and J lost 3 bases, with 8 bases between them. CDR3 size: 14 residues. CDR1 is MNHEY, CDR2 SMNVEV, per germline (reference sequence).

This clone turned up a few times. The J gene is TRBJ1-1, the V gene TRBV29-1; a weak D match, TRBD1 (6 bases). Trimming removed 3 bases from V and 9 bases from J, with 8 bases in between. Germline V gene lookup returns CDR1 SQVTM and CDR2 ANQGSEA. The length of the CDR3 is 10 residues. CDR3 residues: CSVDTGKAFF. The CDR3 DNA follows: TGCAGCGTTGACACAGGGAAAGCTTTCTTT.

The chain employs TRBV7-2 and TRBJ2-3; D is possibly TRBD1 (6 bases). V lost 3 bases and J lost 3, with 13 bases in between. The germline V gene has CDR1 SGHTA and CDR2 FQGNSA. This CDR3 is 15 amino acids long. The CDR3 here is CASSLSGTPTDTQYF. As DNA, the CDR3 is TGTGCCAGCAGCTTGTCCGGGACACCAACAGATACGCAGTATTTT.

This clone was picked up a small number of times. The J gene is TRBJ2-1, the V gene TRBV5-4, with a tentative D call TRBD1 (5 bases). Germline CDR1 reads SGHNT; CDR2 reads YYREEE (reference sequence). The CDR3 is 16 residues long. V shed 4 bases and J shed 0 bases, with 14 bases lying between them. CDR3 sequence: CASSQQDGSSYNEQFF. CDR3 DNA: TGTGCCAGCAGCCAACAGGACGGAAGCTCCTACAATGAGCAGTTCTTC.

The chain uses TRBV4-3 and TRBJ2-7, with D tentatively TRBD2 (6 bases). Germline CDR1 is LGHNA and CDR2 is YSLEER. The V end was cut by 2 bases, the J end by 3 bases, with 17 bases between. The length of the CDR3 is 16 residues. Written as DNA, the CDR3 is TGCGCCAGCAGCCAAACATATGGAGGGACGGGCTACGAGCAGTACTTC. Its protein is CASSQTYGGTGYEQYF.

CDR3 residues: CSVEGPTGRDTEAFF. The CDR3 region has the DNA TGCAGCGTTGAAGGCCCTACAGGGAGGGACACTGAAGCTTTCTTT. This rearrangement joins TRBV29-1 to TRBJ1-1; TRBD1 might be the D (6 bases). The CDR3 contains 15 residues. With 1 base removed from V and 3 bases from J, the gap between germline ends came to 15 bases. Germline V gene sequence: CDR1 SQVTM, CDR2 ANQGSEA.

The sample holds a few counts of this clone. V is TRBV5-4 and J is TRBJ2-3; unclear D gene. The germline CDR1 and CDR2 sequences are SGHNT and YYREEE (reference sequence). Trimming left V 0 bases short and J 2 bases short, with 7 bases between. The CDR3 contains 14 residues. CDR3 sequence (DNA): TGTGCCAGCAGCTTGGTACAAAACACAGATACGCAGTATTTT. Translation gives CASSLVQNTDTQYF.

The V and J genes are TRBV7-9 and TRBJ2-2; D is perhaps TRBD1 (6 bases). Germline lookup yields CDR1 SEHNR and CDR2 FQNEAQ (reference sequence). This CDR3 is built from 15 residues. The V end was cut by 5 bases, the J end by 1 base, with 11 bases between. The CDR3 nucleotides are TGTGCCAGCAGCGTACGGGACAAGAACACCGGGGAGCTGTTTTTT. It encodes CASSVRDKNTGELFF.

The rearrangement links TRBV7-9 to TRBJ1-1; unclear D gene. The CDR3 runs 14 residues. The germline V and J ends were trimmed by 3 bases and 0 bases, with 8 bases remaining between them. The V gene's germline CDR1 is SEHNR and CDR2 FQNEAQ (reference sequence). The chain's CDR3 is CASSLGPMNTEAFF. CDR3 coding DNA: TGTGCCAGCAGCTTGGGTCCTATGAACACTGAAGCTTTCTTT.

The chain employs TRBV5-1 and TRBJ1-2; TRBD1 is a possible D gene (5 bases). The CDR3 spans 13 residues. V dropped 0 bases and J dropped 7 bases, with 10 bases sitting between them. CDR1 is SGHRS, CDR2 YFSETQ, per germline. CDR3 residues: CASSLEVGVGYTF. CDR3 DNA: TGCGCCAGCAGCTTGGAGGTGGGGGTTGGCTACACCTTC. The complete variable domain, with remaining parts taken from reference TRBV5-1 and TRBJ1-2, reads KAGVTQTPRYLIKTRGQQVTLSCSPISGHRSVSWYQQTPGQGLQFLFEYFSETQRNKGNFPGRFSGRQFSNSRSEMNVSTLELGDSALYLCASSLEVGVGYTFGSGTRLTVV.

V usage is TRBV4-1 and J usage is TRBJ2-7; either TRBD1 or TRBD2 may fit D (5 bases each). The CDR3 length is 15 residues. CDR1 and CDR2 (germline): MGHRA, YSYEKL. V lost 4 bases, J lost 3 bases, and 16 bases lay in between. CDR3 nucleotides: TGCGCCAGCAGCCCGAGGGGCAGCGTAGTCTACGAGCAGTACTTC. Protein product: CASSPRGSVVYEQYF.

J is TRBJ2-7 and V is TRBV28; tentatively, D is TRBD1 (5 bases). Deletions cut 5 bases from V and 3 bases from J, with 5 bases between. The CDR3 loop spans 11 amino acids. CDR1 is MDHEN, CDR2 SYDVKM, per germline. As DNA, the CDR3 is TGTGCCAGCAGTACAGGCTACGAGCAGTACTTC. It specifies CASSTGYEQYF. Complete variable domain (other parts from reference TRBV28 and TRBJ2-7): DVKVTQSSRYLVKRTGEKVFLECVQDMDHENMFWYRQDPGLGLRLIYFSYDVKMKEKGDIPEGYSVSREKKERFSLILESASTNQTSMYLCASSTGYEQYFGPGTRLTVT.

This clone has a single count. The rearrangement joins TRBV13 to TRBJ1-5, with D perhaps TRBD1 (5 bases). Trimming cost V 5 bases and J 5 bases, with 10 bases left between them. Germline loops: CDR1 PRHDT, CDR2 FYEKMQ (reference sequence). The CDR3 length is 13 residues. CDR3 in DNA: TGTGCCAGCAGCACGGGACGGTATCAGCCCCAGCATTTT. The encoded protein is CASSTGRYQPQHF.

V is TRBV5-1 and J is TRBJ2-3, with 13 positions matching TRBD2. The CDR3 contains 15 residues. After removal of 1 base from V and 4 bases from J, the junction contained 0 bases not matched to a gene. Germline-derived CDR1 and CDR2 are SGHRS and YFSETQ. CDR3: CASSLTSGGADTQYF. The CDR3, as DNA: TGCGCCAGCAGCTTGACTAGCGGGGGGGCAGATACGCAGTATTTT. Full variable domain (remainder filled in from reference TRBV5-1 and TRBJ2-3): KAGVTQTPRYLIKTRGQQVTLSCSPISGHRSVSWYQQTPGQGLQFLFEYFSETQRNKGNFPGRFSGRQFSNSRSEMNVSTLELGDSALYLCASSLTSGGADTQYFGPGTRLTVL.

The chain is built from TRBV27 and TRBJ2-4; D is ambiguous. V lost 4 bases, J lost 8 bases, and 15 bases lay in between. This CDR3 is 14 amino acids long. Looked up from germline, CDR1 is MNHEY and CDR2 is SMNVEV (reference sequence). CDR3 bases: TGTGCCAGCAGTTCCAGGTCCGGTACGGACATTCAGTACTTC. This sequence encodes CASSSRSGTDIQYF.